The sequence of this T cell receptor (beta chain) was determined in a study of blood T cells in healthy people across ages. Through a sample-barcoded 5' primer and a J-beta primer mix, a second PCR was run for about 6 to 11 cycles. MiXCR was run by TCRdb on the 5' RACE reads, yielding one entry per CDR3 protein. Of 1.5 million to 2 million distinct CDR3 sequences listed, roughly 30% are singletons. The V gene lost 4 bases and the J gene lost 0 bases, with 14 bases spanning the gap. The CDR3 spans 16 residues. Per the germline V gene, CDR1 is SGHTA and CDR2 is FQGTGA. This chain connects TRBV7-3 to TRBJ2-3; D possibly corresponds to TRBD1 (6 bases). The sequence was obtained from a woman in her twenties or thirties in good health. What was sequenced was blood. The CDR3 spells CASSYRGGPSTDTQYF. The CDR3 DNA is TGTGCCAGCAGCTACAGAGGGGGTCCAAGCACAGATACGCAGTATTTT.